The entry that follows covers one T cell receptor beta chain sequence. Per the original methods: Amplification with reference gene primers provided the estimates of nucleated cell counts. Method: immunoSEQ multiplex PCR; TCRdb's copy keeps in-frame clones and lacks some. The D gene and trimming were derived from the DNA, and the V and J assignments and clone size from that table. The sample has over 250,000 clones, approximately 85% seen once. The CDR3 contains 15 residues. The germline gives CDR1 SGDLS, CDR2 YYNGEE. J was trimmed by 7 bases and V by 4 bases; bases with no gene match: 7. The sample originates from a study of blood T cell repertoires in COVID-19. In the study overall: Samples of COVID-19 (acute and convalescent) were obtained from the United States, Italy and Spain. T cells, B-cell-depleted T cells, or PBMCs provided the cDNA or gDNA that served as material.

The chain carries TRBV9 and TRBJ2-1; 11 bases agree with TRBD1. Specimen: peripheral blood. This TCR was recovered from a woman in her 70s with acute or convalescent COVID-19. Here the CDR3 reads CASSFRDRGNNEQFF. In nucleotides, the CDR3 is TGTGCCAGCAGCTTCCGGGACAGGGGGAATAATGAGCAGTTCTTC.